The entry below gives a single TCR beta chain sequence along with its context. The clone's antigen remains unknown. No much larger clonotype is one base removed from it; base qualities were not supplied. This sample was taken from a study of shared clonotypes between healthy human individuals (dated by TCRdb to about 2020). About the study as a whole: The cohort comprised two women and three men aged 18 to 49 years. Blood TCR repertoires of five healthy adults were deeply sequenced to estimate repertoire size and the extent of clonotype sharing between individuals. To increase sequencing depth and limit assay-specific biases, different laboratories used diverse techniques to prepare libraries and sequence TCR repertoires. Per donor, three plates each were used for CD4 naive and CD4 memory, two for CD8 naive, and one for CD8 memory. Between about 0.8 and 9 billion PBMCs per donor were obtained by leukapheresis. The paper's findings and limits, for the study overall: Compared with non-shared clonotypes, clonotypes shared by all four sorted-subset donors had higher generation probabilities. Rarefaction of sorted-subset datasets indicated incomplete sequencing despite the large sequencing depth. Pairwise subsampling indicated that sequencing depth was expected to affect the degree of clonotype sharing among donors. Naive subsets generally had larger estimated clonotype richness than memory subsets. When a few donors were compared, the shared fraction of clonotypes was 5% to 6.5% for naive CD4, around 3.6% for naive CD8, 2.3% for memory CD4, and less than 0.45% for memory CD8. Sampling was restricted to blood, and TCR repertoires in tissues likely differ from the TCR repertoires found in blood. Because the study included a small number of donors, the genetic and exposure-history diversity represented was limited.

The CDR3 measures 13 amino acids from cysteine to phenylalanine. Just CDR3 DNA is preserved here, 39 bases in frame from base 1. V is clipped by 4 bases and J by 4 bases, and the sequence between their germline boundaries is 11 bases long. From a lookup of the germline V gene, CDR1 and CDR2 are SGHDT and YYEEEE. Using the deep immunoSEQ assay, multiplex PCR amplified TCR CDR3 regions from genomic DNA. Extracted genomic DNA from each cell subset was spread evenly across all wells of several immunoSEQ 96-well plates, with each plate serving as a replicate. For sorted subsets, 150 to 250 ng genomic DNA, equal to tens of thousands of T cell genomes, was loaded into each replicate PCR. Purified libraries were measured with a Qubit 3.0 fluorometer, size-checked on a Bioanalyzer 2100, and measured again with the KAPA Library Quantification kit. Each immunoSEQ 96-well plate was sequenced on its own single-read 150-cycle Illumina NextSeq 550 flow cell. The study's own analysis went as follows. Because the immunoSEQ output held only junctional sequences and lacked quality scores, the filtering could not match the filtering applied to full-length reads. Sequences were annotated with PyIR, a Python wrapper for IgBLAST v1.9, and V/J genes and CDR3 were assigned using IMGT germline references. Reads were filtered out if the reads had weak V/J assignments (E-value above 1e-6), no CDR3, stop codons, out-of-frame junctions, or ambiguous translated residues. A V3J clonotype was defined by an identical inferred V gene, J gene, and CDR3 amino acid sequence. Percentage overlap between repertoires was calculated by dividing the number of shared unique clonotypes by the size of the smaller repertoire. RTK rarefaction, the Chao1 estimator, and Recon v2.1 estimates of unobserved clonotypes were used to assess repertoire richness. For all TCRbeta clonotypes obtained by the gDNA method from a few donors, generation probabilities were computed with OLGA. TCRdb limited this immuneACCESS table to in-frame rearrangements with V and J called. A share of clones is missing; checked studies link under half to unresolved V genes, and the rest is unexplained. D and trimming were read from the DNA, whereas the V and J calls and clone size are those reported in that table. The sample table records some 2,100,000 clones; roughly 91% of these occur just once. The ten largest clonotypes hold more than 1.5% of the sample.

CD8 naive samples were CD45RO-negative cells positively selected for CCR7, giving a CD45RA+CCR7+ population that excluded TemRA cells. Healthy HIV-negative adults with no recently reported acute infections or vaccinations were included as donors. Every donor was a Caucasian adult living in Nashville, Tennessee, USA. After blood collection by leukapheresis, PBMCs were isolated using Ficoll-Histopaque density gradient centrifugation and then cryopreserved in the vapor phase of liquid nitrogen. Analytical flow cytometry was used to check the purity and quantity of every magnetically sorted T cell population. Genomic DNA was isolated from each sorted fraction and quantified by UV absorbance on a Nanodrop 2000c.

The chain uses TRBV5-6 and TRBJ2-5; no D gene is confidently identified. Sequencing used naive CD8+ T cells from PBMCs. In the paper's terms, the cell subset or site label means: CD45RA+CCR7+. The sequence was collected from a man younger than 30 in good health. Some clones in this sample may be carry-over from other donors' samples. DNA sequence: TGTGCCAGCAGCCCCTTTCTAGGAGAGACCCAGTACTTC. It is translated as CASSPFLGETQYF.